These 28 T cell receptor beta chains were sequenced from one sample in a study of CD8 T cells in Susac syndrome (dated by TCRdb to the late 2010s). Library preparation employed the immunoSEQ multiplex PCR assay. RNA was extracted with the RNeasy kit and roughly 0.5 to 1 ug was reverse transcribed using random hexamers. TCRdb passed the public sequencing reads through fastp at Q25 and MiXCR, retaining productive beta sequences. CDR3 protein duplicates are merged, each entry listing the most common genes and DNA. This sample holds under 200,000 distinct CDR3 sequences; roughly 94% were observed only once. Of the sample, 0.095% to 0.12% is held by the ten largest clones. The sample taken for sequencing was CD4+ T cells from PBMCs. The origin of the receptors is a human donor in good health.

The chain combines TRBV6-2 or TRBV6-3 with TRBJ2-4, with D perhaps matching TRBD1 (6 bases). CDR3 length: 15 amino acids. Germline V gene sequence: CDR1 MNHEY, CDR2 SVGEGT. Deletions cut 4 bases from V and 9 bases from J, with 19 bases between. CDR3 nucleotides: TGTGCCAGCAGTTTCATCTCAGGGGACCAAAGCATTCAGTACTTC. It yields the protein CASSFISGDQSIQYF.

This chain joins TRBV6-2 or TRBV6-3 and TRBJ2-7, with TRBD1 as a possible D gene (6 bases). The CDR3 length is 14 residues. V was trimmed by 6 bases and J by 0 bases, leaving 12 bases between them. Germline lookup yields CDR1 MNHEY and CDR2 SVGEGT. The DNA for the CDR3 is TGTGCCAGCAGATCCAGGGGTAGCTCCTACGAGCAGTACGTC. As protein: CASRSRGSSYEQYV.

This clonotype occurred a few times. The V gene is TRBV24-1, the J gene TRBJ2-5, with a weak D call TRBD1 (6 bases). Germline loops: CDR1 KGHDR, CDR2 SFDVKD. There are 15 residues in the CDR3. Trimming removed 4 bases from V and 5 bases from J, with 16 bases in between. CDR3 protein: CATSDRNRDVETQYF. DNA for the CDR3: TGTGCCACCAGTGACCGGAACAGGGACGTGGAGACCCAGTACTTC.

The rearrangement links TRBV7-9 to TRBJ2-1; 9 positions match TRBD1. Germline CDR1 SEHNR, CDR2 FQNEAQ (reference sequence). V was clipped by 4 bases and J by 4 bases; unmatched bases: 5. CDR3 length: 15 residues. CDR3 protein: CASSSGTGKYNEQFF. For the CDR3, the DNA is TGTGCCAGCAGCTCCGGGACAGGGAAGTACAATGAGCAGTTCTTC.

The table lists this clonotype with a count of one. J is TRBJ2-7 and V is TRBV20-1; TRBD2 is a possible D gene (6 bases). The ends were cut back, 6 bases at V and 4 bases at J, with 16 bases in the middle. The V gene's germline CDR1 is DFQATT and CDR2 SNEGSKA (reference sequence). CDR3 length equals 13 residues. In DNA form, the CDR3 reads TGCAGTGCCCCGGGACTGGATGTATACGAGCAGTACGTC. Translated, it gives CSAPGLDVYEQYV.

The CDR3 region has the DNA TGCAGTGCTAGAGGCAGACAATACGAGCAGTACGTC. As protein: CSARGRQYEQYV. The genes are TRBV20-1 and TRBJ2-7; no definite D call. CDR1 DFQATT and CDR2 SNEGSKA come from the germline V gene (reference sequence). The CDR3 runs to 12 residues. The V end lost 1 base, the J end lost 4 bases, and 8 bases lay between the germline ends.

The rearrangement joins TRBV19 to TRBJ1-5, with 9 positions matching TRBD1. J lost 4 bases, V lost 9 bases, and 7 bases had no gene match. The CDR3 has 14 amino acids. Germline loops: CDR1 LNHDA, CDR2 SQIVND (reference sequence). The DNA for the CDR3 is TGTGCCAGCGCCCGGGACAGGGATAATCAGCCCCAGCATTTT. Protein sequence: CASARDRDNQPQHF.

This chain uses TRBV27 with TRBJ1-6; D unclear. Germline lookup yields CDR1 MNHEY and CDR2 SMNVEV (reference sequence). This CDR3 contains 16 residues. V was trimmed by 2 bases and J by 5 bases, leaving 13 bases between them. The CDR3 DNA reads TGTGCCAGCAGTTTAACTGCGGGCGTCAATAATTCACCCCTCCACTTT. Amino acid sequence: CASSLTAGVNNSPLHF.

This CDR3 is CASTRGQVPDEQFF. The CDR3 region has the DNA TGTGCCAGCACCCGGGGACAGGTTCCCGATGAGCAGTTCTTC. The V call is TRBV6-6, the J call TRBJ2-1, with TRBD1 matching 8 bases. Per germline, CDR1 MNHNY and CDR2 SVGAGI (reference sequence). The V gene end was trimmed by 7 bases and the J gene end by 8 bases; junction bases not matched to a gene: 10. This CDR3 contains 14 residues.

The rearrangement uses TRBV20-1 and TRBJ2-1; D is undetermined. This CDR3 is 15 amino acids long. CDR1 is DFQATT and CDR2 is SNEGSKA in the germline V gene (reference sequence). V was shortened by 5 bases and J by 0 bases, with 14 bases between the two germline ends. For the CDR3, the DNA is TGCAGTGCTTCCGCGTCCGACCTCTCCTACAATGAGCAGTTCTTC. As protein: CSASASDLSYNEQFF.

The J gene is TRBJ1-2, the V gene TRBV29-1, with 7 bases fitting TRBD1. This CDR3 is built from 11 residues. CDR1 and CDR2 from the germline V gene are SQVTM and ANQGSEA. Unmatched junction bases numbered 2, after V lost 7 bases and J lost 3 bases. The CDR3 nucleotides read TGCAGCGCCGACAGGGACTATGGCTACACCTTC. This translates into CSADRDYGYTF.

The gene calls are TRBV3-1 and TRBJ1-5, with a possible D match to TRBD1 (6 bases). The germline CDR1 and CDR2 sequences are LGHDT and YNNKEL (reference sequence). The CDR3 totals 16 residues. The ends were cut back, 3 bases at V and 4 bases at J, with 16 bases in the middle. The CDR3 DNA is TGTGCCAGCAGCCAGGGAGGGGGGGGCATGAATCAGCCCCAGCATTTT. It yields the protein CASSQGGGGMNQPQHF.

This clonotype was picked up one time. V usage is TRBV9 and J usage is TRBJ2-2, with D hard to call. CDR1 is SGDLS, CDR2 YYNGEE, per germline. Between the trimmed V and J ends, which lost 5 bases and 2 bases, there was a span of 19 bases. The CDR3 totals 17 residues. CDR3 DNA: TGTGCCAGCAGTCCCTTAATGGCAGACGATAACACCGGGGAGCTGTTTTTT. Translation: CASSPLMADDNTGELFF.

The chain employs TRBV6-5 and TRBJ2-6; 9 nucleotides line up with TRBD1. Germline CDR1 and CDR2: MNHEY and SVGAGI. V was pared by 4 bases and J by 0 bases, with 7 bases of the junction left unmatched. The CDR3 totals 18 residues. CDR3 amino acids: CASSFTGGLGSGANVLTF. CDR3 sequence (DNA): TGTGCCAGCAGTTTCACAGGGGGCCTGGGCTCTGGGGCCAACGTCCTGACTTTC.

The J gene is TRBJ2-5, the V gene TRBV15; 8 bases match TRBD2. The CDR3 covers 15 residues. J was trimmed by 0 bases and V by 4 bases; bases with no gene match: 4. Germline V gene data show CDR1 as LNHNV and CDR2 as YYDKDF (reference sequence). This CDR3 is CATSNGGRYQETQYF. For the CDR3, the DNA is TGTGCCACCAGCAACGGCGGGAGGTACCAAGAGACCCAGTACTTC.

The J gene is TRBJ2-3, the V gene TRBV11-2, with 10 bases fitting TRBD2. The CDR3 loop spans 15 amino acids. V lost 4 bases to trimming and J lost 3 bases; unmatched junction nucleotides: 4. The germline gives CDR1 SGHAT, CDR2 FQNNGV. The CDR3 protein is CASSSGLAETDTQYF. The CDR3, as DNA: TGTGCCAGCAGCTCTGGACTAGCGGAGACAGATACGCAGTATTTT.

The chain is built from TRBV23-1 and TRBJ1-2; 7 bases match TRBD1. TRBV23-1 carries the ORF label, with uncertain function. CDR3 length: 21 amino acids. V dropped 2 bases and J dropped 3; count of bases not matched to a gene: 24. CDR3 bases: TGCGCCAGCAGTCAAAATCAAAAAGGGACAGCCGGTGTGTTACGTGACTATGGCTACACCTTC. The encoded protein is CASSQNQKGTAGVLRDYGYTF.

This chain joins TRBV24-1 and TRBJ1-5, with TRBD1 matching 11 bases. This CDR3 comprises 15 residues. J lost 4 bases, V lost 9 bases, and 7 bases had no gene match. CDR1 is KGHDR, CDR2 SFDVKD, per germline. This chain's CDR3 is CATQTGTGGNQPQHF. DNA for the CDR3: TGTGCCACCCAAACCGGGACAGGGGGAAATCAGCCCCAGCATTTT.

This rearrangement joins TRBV9 to TRBJ2-3, with 7 bases lining up with TRBD1. The CDR3 spans 16 residues. The V gene's germline CDR1 is SGDLS and CDR2 YYNGEE. Unmatched junction bases numbered 8, after V lost 3 bases and J lost 1 base. The CDR3 is CASSAIPGTGTDTQYF. The CDR3 nucleotides are TGTGCCAGCAGCGCGATTCCCGGGACAGGCACAGATACGCAGTATTTT.

The table lists this clonotype with a count of one. V and J are TRBV5-1 and TRBJ1-2; D is uncertain. V was shortened by 3 bases and J by 0 bases, with 15 bases between the two germline ends. Germline V gives CDR1 SGHRS, CDR2 YFSETQ. The CDR3 is 16 amino acids. CDR3 region: CASSSSGAAANYGYTF. Here the CDR3 DNA reads TGCGCCAGCAGCTCCTCAGGTGCGGCAGCTAACTATGGCTACACCTTC.

In its sample, this clonotype was seen a few times. This chain joins TRBV20-1 and TRBJ1-2; D perhaps matches TRBD1 (6 bases). The CDR3 runs to 13 residues. Trimming pared 5 bases from V and 0 bases from J, leaving 10 bases between. The germline gives CDR1 DFQATT, CDR2 SNEGSKA (reference sequence). The CDR3 nucleotides are TGCAGTGCTGCGGACAGAACTAACTATGGCTACACCTTC. This translates into CSAADRTNYGYTF.

The rearrangement links TRBV18 to TRBJ1-2; D gene uncertain. The CDR3 spans 14 residues. CDR1 and CDR2 from the germline V gene are KGHSH and LQKENI. V shed 2 bases and J shed 0 bases, with 7 bases lying between them. CDR3 nucleotide sequence: TGTGCCAGCTCACCAGCAGGAGCTAACTATGGCTACACCTTC. Protein product: CASSPAGANYGYTF.

J is TRBJ2-3 and V is TRBV15; the D is unclear. The V end lost 9 bases, the J end lost 6 bases, and 10 bases lay between the germline ends. Germline V gene data show CDR1 as LNHNV and CDR2 as YYDKDF (reference sequence). The CDR3 sequence is 11 residues long. CDR3 sequence: CATIRADTQYF. CDR3 coding DNA: TGTGCCACGATTCGGGCGGATACGCAGTATTTT.

The rearrangement links TRBV28 to TRBJ2-1, with TRBD2 matching over 8 bases. In germline, CDR1 is MDHEN, CDR2 SYDVKM. J was trimmed by 7 bases and V by 7 bases; bases with no gene match: 6. This CDR3 has 13 amino acids. The chain's CDR3 is CASNEREFNEQFF. The DNA for the CDR3 is TGTGCCAGCAACGAGCGGGAGTTTAATGAGCAGTTCTTC. Combining the CDR3 with reference TRBV28 and TRBJ2-1 gives the whole variable domain DVKVTQSSRYLVKRTGEKVFLECVQDMDHENMFWYRQDPGLGLRLIYFSYDVKMKEKGDIPEGYSVSREKKERFSLILESASTNQTSMYLCASNEREFNEQFFGPGTRLTVL.

This clonotype came up once. The rearrangement links TRBV20-1 to TRBJ2-1; 7 bases agree with TRBD2. This CDR3 has 14 residues. V lost 5 bases to trimming and J lost 6 bases; unmatched junction nucleotides: 10. Germline CDR1 DFQATT, CDR2 SNEGSKA (reference sequence). The CDR3 DNA reads as TGCAGTGCTCCGCGGGAGAGCGTTATCAATGAGCAGTTCTTC. Encoded protein: CSAPRESVINEQFF.

This clonotype appeared once. The chain links TRBV20-1 to TRBJ1-1; D possibly corresponds to TRBD1 (5 bases). This CDR3 contains 15 residues. Trimming removed 6 bases at V and 1 base at J, with 18 bases between. The germline CDR1 and CDR2 sequences are DFQATT and SNEGSKA (reference sequence). The CDR3 protein is CSAPPWDGENTEAFF. CDR3 DNA: TGCAGTGCACCTCCTTGGGACGGAGAGAACACTGAAGCTTTCTTT.

The chain is built from TRBV9 and TRBJ2-1; 13 positions match TRBD2. Per germline, CDR1 SGDLS and CDR2 YYNGEE. The CDR3 extends over 14 amino acids. V lost 3 bases and J lost 8; bases outside the gene matches: 2. CDR3 sequence: CASSGTSGSYEQFF. Here the CDR3 DNA reads TGTGCCAGCAGCGGGACTAGCGGGAGCTATGAGCAGTTCTTC.

This rearrangement joins TRBV4-3 to TRBJ1-6; D is unresolved. Germline CDR1 LGHNA, CDR2 YSLEER. Trimming pared 0 bases from V and 10 bases from J, leaving 13 bases between. This CDR3 has 15 residues. DNA for the CDR3: TGCGCCAGCAGCCAAGATTCTGGGTATGGATCACCCCTCCACTTT. This translates into CASSQDSGYGSPLHF.